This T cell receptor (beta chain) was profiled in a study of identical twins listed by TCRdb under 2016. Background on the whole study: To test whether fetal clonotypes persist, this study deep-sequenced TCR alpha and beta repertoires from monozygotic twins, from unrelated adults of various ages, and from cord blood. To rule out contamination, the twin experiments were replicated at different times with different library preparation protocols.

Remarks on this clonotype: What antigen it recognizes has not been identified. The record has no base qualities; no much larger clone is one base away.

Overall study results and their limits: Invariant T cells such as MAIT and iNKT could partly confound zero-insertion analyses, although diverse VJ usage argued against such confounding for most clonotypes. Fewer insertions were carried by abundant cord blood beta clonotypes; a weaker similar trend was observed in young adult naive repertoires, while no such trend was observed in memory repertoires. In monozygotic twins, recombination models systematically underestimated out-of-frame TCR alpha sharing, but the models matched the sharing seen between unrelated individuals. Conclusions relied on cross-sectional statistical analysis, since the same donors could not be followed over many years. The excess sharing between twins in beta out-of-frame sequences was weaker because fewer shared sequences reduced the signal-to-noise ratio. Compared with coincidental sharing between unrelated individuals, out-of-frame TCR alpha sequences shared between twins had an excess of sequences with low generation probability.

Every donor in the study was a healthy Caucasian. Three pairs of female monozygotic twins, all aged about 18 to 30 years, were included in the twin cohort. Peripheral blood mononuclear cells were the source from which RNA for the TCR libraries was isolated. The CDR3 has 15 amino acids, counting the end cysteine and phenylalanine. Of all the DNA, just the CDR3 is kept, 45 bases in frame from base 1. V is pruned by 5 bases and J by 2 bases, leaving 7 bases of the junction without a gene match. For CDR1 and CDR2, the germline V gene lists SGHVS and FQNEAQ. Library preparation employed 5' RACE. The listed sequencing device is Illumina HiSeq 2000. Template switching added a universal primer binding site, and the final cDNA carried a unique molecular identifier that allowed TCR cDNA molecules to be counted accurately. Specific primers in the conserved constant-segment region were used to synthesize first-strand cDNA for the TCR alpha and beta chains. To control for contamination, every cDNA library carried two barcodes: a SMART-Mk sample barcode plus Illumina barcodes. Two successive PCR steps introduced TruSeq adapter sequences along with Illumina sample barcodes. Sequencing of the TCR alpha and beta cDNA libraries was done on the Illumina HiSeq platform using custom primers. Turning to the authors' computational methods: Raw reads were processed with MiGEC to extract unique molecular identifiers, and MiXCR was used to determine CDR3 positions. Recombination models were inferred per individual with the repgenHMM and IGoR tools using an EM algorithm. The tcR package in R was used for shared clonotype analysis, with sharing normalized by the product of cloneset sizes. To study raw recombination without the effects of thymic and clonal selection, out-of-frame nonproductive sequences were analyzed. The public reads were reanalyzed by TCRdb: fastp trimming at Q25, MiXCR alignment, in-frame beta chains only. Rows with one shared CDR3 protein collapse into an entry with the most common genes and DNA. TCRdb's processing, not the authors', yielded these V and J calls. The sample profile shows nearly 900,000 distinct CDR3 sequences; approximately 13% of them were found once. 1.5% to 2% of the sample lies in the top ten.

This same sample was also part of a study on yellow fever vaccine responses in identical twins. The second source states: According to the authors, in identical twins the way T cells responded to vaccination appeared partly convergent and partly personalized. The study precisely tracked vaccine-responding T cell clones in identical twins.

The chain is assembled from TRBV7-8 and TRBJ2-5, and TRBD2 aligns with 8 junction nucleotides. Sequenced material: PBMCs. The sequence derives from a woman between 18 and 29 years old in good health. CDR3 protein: CASSAGLAQQETQYF. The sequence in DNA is TGTGCCAGCAGCGCAGGACTAGCCCAACAAGAGACCCAGTACTTC.